The next 24 T cell receptor beta chains were all read from a single sample in a study of CD8 T cells in Susac syndrome. RNA in amounts of roughly 0.5 to 1 ug was reverse transcribed with random hexamers. Via MiXCR, TCRdb re-called the immunoSEQ multiplex PCR reads, giving one row per CDR3 protein. The table has 180,000 or so distinct CDR3 sequences, approximately 95% seen once. Sequencing was performed on CD4+ T cells from PBMCs. Every receptor here comes from a human donor in good health.

The chain has TRBV18 and TRBJ1-1; no firm D call. V was pared by 3 bases and J by 1 base, with 9 bases between. CDR3 size: 14 residues. From germline, CDR1 is KGHSH and CDR2 LQKENI. Written as DNA, the CDR3 is TGTGCCAGCTCACCCATCGAGCCGAACACTGAAGCTTTCTTT. Translation gives CASSPIEPNTEAFF. Complete variable domain (other parts from reference TRBV18 and TRBJ1-1): NAGVMQNPRHLVRRRGQEARLRCSPMKGHSHVYWYRQLPEEGLKFMVYLQKENIIDESGMPKERFSAEFPKEGPSILRIQQVVRGDSAAYFCASSPIEPNTEAFFGQGTRLTVV.

This chain uses TRBV29-1 with TRBJ2-7; no reliable D call. Trimming took off 6 bases at V and 1 base at J, with 7 bases between the two ends. CDR1 and CDR2 (germline): SQVTM, ANQGSEA. This CDR3 region has 11 residues. CDR3 DNA: TGCAGCGTCACCGATTCCTACGAGCAGTACTTC. This gives the protein CSVTDSYEQYF.

The chain couples TRBV3-1 to TRBJ2-1, with D unclear. The germline CDR1 and CDR2 sequences are LGHDT and YNNKEL (reference sequence). The V gene lost 1 base and the J gene lost 2 bases, with 6 bases spanning the gap. The CDR3 spans 14 residues. CDR3 amino acids: CASSQANPYNEQFF. For the CDR3, the DNA is TGTGCCAGCAGCCAAGCCAACCCCTACAATGAGCAGTTCTTC.

The V and J genes are TRBV5-1 and TRBJ2-2; D ambiguous. V was trimmed by 0 bases and J by 0 bases, leaving 9 bases between them. This CDR3 contains 16 residues. Germline lookup yields CDR1 SGHRS and CDR2 YFSETQ. CDR3 sequence reads: CASSLVAGSNTGELFF. The CDR3 nucleotides read TGCGCCAGCAGCTTGGTGGCAGGCTCGAACACCGGGGAGCTGTTTTTT.

The CDR3 loop reads CSVLQEKETQYF. The CDR3 nucleotides are TGCAGCGTCCTACAGGAGAAAGAGACCCAGTACTTC. The rearrangement uses TRBV29-1 and TRBJ2-5; possibly TRBD1 for D (5 bases). V dropped 6 bases and J dropped 3 bases, with 11 bases sitting between them. CDR1 and CDR2 (germline): SQVTM, ANQGSEA. This CDR3 contains 12 residues.

The count of this clonotype is one. This chain uses TRBV27 with TRBJ2-3; 13 bases are shared with TRBD2. Germline CDR1 and CDR2: MNHEY and SMNVEV (reference sequence). V lost 10 bases and J lost 4; bases outside the gene matches: 8. This CDR3 has 15 residues. CDR3 protein: CATRTSGSTADTQYF. The CDR3 DNA sequence: TGTGCCACCCGGACTAGCGGGAGTACAGCAGATACGCAGTATTTT.

CDR3 bases: TGTGCCACCGGCAAAGTCGGCACAGATACGCAGTATTTT. Its translation is CATGKVGTDTQYF. The J gene is TRBJ2-3, the V gene TRBV24-1; D ambiguous. The germline gives CDR1 KGHDR, CDR2 SFDVKD. The V and J ends lost 9 bases and 1 base respectively, with 10 bases between them. The CDR3 spans 13 residues.

V is TRBV29-1 and J is TRBJ1-1; no clear D. The V end was cut by 4 bases, the J end by 9 bases, with 12 bases between. Looked up from germline, CDR1 is SQVTM and CDR2 is ANQGSEA. The CDR3 spans 11 residues. CDR3: CSVGGRGKAFF. The DNA of the CDR3 is TGCAGCGTTGGCGGACGGGGAAAAGCTTTCTTT.

V gene TRBV29-1 combines with J gene TRBJ2-7; D could derive from TRBD1 or TRBD2 (5 bases each). In germline, CDR1 is SQVTM, CDR2 ANQGSEA. Trimming left V 2 bases short and J 7 bases short, with 18 bases between. The CDR3 is 14 residues long. The CDR3 here is CSVEPRLGVREQYF. In nucleotides, the CDR3 is TGCAGCGTTGAACCCCGATTGGGGGTCCGGGAGCAGTACTTC.

V usage is TRBV30 and J usage is TRBJ2-1, with D perhaps TRBD2 (6 bases). V lost 0 bases and J lost 0, with 9 bases in between. The CDR3 has 15 residues. Germline loops: CDR1 GTSNPN, CDR2 SVGIG (reference sequence). CDR3 bases: TGTGCCTGGAGTGTTGCCGGGAGCTCCTACAATGAGCAGTTCTTC. Encoded protein: CAWSVAGSSYNEQFF.

V gene TRBV20-1 combines with J gene TRBJ2-3, with 8 bases lining up with TRBD2. Germline loops: CDR1 DFQATT, CDR2 SNEGSKA (reference sequence). J gave up 0 bases and V 0 bases, and 8 bases lay outside the gene matches. This CDR3 is built from 17 residues. The CDR3 protein is CSARDSGGKRSTDTQYF. The CDR3 DNA reads TGCAGTGCTAGAGATTCGGGAGGGAAGAGGAGCACAGATACGCAGTATTTT.

This CDR3 is CASRGGLVADTQYF. In nucleotides, the CDR3 is TGTGCCAGCAGAGGGGGACTAGTCGCAGATACGCAGTATTTT. V is TRBV5-4 and J is TRBJ2-3; TRBD2 agrees at 8 bases. The CDR3 totals 14 residues. Germline V gene lookup returns CDR1 SGHNT and CDR2 YYREEE (reference sequence). The V gene end was trimmed by 5 bases and the J gene end by 4 bases; junction bases not matched to a gene: 6.

The chain has TRBV30 and TRBJ2-1; D perhaps matches TRBD2 (5 bases). Germline CDR1 reads GTSNPN; CDR2 reads SVGIG (reference sequence). Trimming stripped 0 bases from V and 12 bases from J, with 12 bases between. This CDR3 spans 12 amino acids. The CDR3 nucleotides are TGTGCCTGGAGTGTAGTCGGGAAACGGCAGTTCTTC. It yields the protein CAWSVVGKRQFF.

This chain connects TRBV29-1 to TRBJ2-5; D might be TRBD1 or TRBD2, each matching 5 bases. Trimming pared 1 base from V and 0 bases from J, leaving 6 bases between. This CDR3 contains 13 residues. CDR1 and CDR2 from the germline V gene are SQVTM and ANQGSEA. The CDR3 loop is CSVEGGHQETQYF. In DNA, the CDR3 is TGCAGCGTTGAAGGGGGACACCAAGAGACCCAGTACTTC.

The rearrangement uses TRBV10-2 and TRBJ2-3; 8 bases are a match to TRBD2. The CDR3 sequence is 15 residues long. The germline V gene encodes CDR1 WSHSY and CDR2 SAAADI. J lost 1 base, V lost 6 bases, and 6 bases had no gene match. The CDR3 protein is CASRGRAGGTDTQYF. DNA of the CDR3: TGCGCCAGCAGAGGTCGAGCGGGAGGCACAGATACGCAGTATTTT.

The chain carries TRBV7-2 and TRBJ2-5; a possible D gene is TRBD1 (5 bases). This CDR3 region has 14 residues. With 4 bases removed from V and 1 base from J, the gap between germline ends came to 10 bases. Germline CDR1 reads SGHTA; CDR2 reads FQGNSA. The CDR3 is CASSSTARQETQYF. CDR3 nucleotide sequence: TGTGCCAGCAGCTCGACAGCCCGCCAAGAGACCCAGTACTTC.

This rearrangement joins TRBV6-6 to TRBJ2-7; TRBD2 matches 8 bases. Germline lookup yields CDR1 MNHNY and CDR2 SVGAGI (reference sequence). After removal of 6 bases from V and 3 bases from J, the junction contained 7 bases not matched to a gene. The CDR3 is made up of 14 amino acids. The CDR3 reads CASSRTSLYYEQYF. The CDR3 DNA is TGTGCCAGCAGCAGGACTAGCCTTTACTACGAGCAGTACTTC.

The chain recombines TRBV4-1 with TRBJ2-5; 8 bases map to TRBD1. Losses at the gene ends were 3 bases for V and 5 bases for J; bases not matched to a gene: 5. Per germline, CDR1 MGHRA and CDR2 YSYEKL. This CDR3 has 14 amino acids. CDR3 protein: CASSQDRASETQYF. In DNA form, the CDR3 reads TGCGCCAGCAGCCAGGACAGGGCTTCTGAGACCCAGTACTTC.

This sequence joins TRBV27 and TRBJ2-1; the D is unclear. The V end lost 5 bases, the J end lost 8 bases, and 13 bases lay between the germline ends. The CDR3 length is 13 residues. The germline V gene has CDR1 MNHEY and CDR2 SMNVEV (reference sequence). This CDR3 is CASSLQFGHEQFF. DNA of the CDR3: TGTGCCAGCAGTCTCCAGTTTGGTCATGAGCAGTTCTTC.

The chain recombines TRBV29-1 with TRBJ2-3; the D is unclear. Trimming pared 3 bases from V and 6 bases from J, leaving 4 bases between. Germline CDR1 is SQVTM and CDR2 is ANQGSEA. The CDR3 contains 10 residues. The chain's CDR3 is CSVEADTQYF. The CDR3 DNA reads TGCAGCGTTGAGGCGGATACGCAGTATTTT.

The chain links TRBV15 to TRBJ2-1; 9 bases align to TRBD1. J lost 4 bases, V lost 5 bases, and 9 bases had no gene match. Germline V gene data show CDR1 as LNHNV and CDR2 as YYDKDF (reference sequence). This CDR3 has 16 amino acids. DNA for the CDR3: TGTGCCACCAGCGGACAGGGGCTCGGGACTTACAATGAGCAGTTCTTC. Amino acid sequence: CATSGQGLGTYNEQFF.

This chain uses TRBV23-1 with TRBJ2-7, with TRBD1 identical over 7 bases. TRBV23-1 is identified as an open reading frame with a role that is uncertain. V shed 0 bases, J shed 3 bases, and the junction held 11 bases outside the gene matches. The CDR3 runs 17 residues. CDR3: CASSQSVGDRDNYEQYF. CDR3 sequence (DNA): TGCGCCAGCAGTCAATCAGTAGGAGACAGGGACAACTACGAGCAGTACTTC.

The chain combines TRBV15 with TRBJ1-2; tentative D call: TRBD1 (5 bases). The CDR3 extends over 14 amino acids. V lost 1 base, J lost 4 bases, and 10 bases lay in between. Germline V CDR1 and CDR2: LNHNV, YYDKDF (reference sequence). The CDR3 sequence is CATSRGRDGYGYTF. DNA for the CDR3: TGTGCCACCAGCAGAGGACGGGACGGCTATGGCTACACCTTC.

The rearrangement links TRBV6-5 to TRBJ2-5; TRBD2 is a possible D gene (7 bases). V was clipped by 4 bases and J by 5 bases, with 11 bases between them. Germline-derived CDR1 and CDR2 are MNHEY and SVGAGI. The CDR3 consists of 13 residues. The CDR3 DNA is TGTGCCAGCAGTTGGGGGGGCGCGGAGACCCAGTACTTC. Translated: CASSWGGAETQYF.